One sample yielded the 17 T cell receptor beta chains listed below, sequenced in a study of shared clonotypes between healthy human individuals. Method: immunoSEQ multiplex PCR; TCRdb's copy keeps in-frame clones and lacks some. The top ten clones hold roughly 13% of a sample with approximately 470,000 clones, more than 65% of them seen once. What was sequenced was PBMCs. Receptors were obtained from a woman aged 40 to 50 in good health. Some clones in this sample may be carry-over from other donors' samples.

About this clone: Since a far larger clone is one base different, this is likely a read error. Within the sample, other DNA sequences also encode this same CDR3. The gene calls are TRBV15 and TRBJ2-5, with D uncertain. Trimming took 0 bases from V and 2 from J, leaving 1 base between them. From germline, CDR1 is LNHNV and CDR2 YYDKDF (reference sequence). The CDR3 totals 12 residues. CDR3 DNA: TGTGCCACCAGCAGAGATCAAGAGACCCAGTACTTC. Translation gives CATSRDQETQYF. Complete variable domain (other parts from reference TRBV15 and TRBJ2-5): DAMVIQNPRYQVTQFGKPVTLSCSQTLNHNVMYWYQQKSSQAPKLLFHYYDKDFNNEADTPDNFQSRRPNTSFCFLDIRSPGLGDTAMYLCATSRDQETQYFGPGTRLLVL.

Ten or more counts support this clone. Distinct nucleotide sequences in the sample also encode this CDR3. This sequence joins TRBV15 and TRBJ1-1; D unresolved. Germline lookup yields CDR1 LNHNV and CDR2 YYDKDF (reference sequence). The CDR3 runs 14 residues. Trimming removed 4 bases at V and 4 bases at J, with 13 bases between. CDR3 in amino acids: CATSTGHLSTEAFF. The CDR3 coding sequence is TGTGCCACCAGCACTGGCCACCTGAGCACTGAAGCTTTCTTT.

V gene TRBV6-5 combines with J gene TRBJ1-3; 11 bases agree with TRBD1. Unmatched junction bases numbered 3, after V lost 6 bases and J lost 2 bases. Germline values: CDR1 MNHEY, CDR2 SVGAGI. The CDR3 loop spans 15 amino acids. CDR3 amino acids: CASRPDRGPGNTIYF. The CDR3 coding sequence is TGTGCCAGCAGGCCGGACAGGGGGCCTGGAAACACCATATATTTT.

The sample holds a few counts of this clone. The chain has TRBV20-1 and TRBJ1-2; no clear D. Between the trimmed V and J ends, which lost 8 bases and 5 bases, there was a span of 12 bases. This CDR3 spans 11 amino acids. Looked up from germline, CDR1 is DFQATT and CDR2 is SNEGSKA (reference sequence). The CDR3 DNA sequence: TGCAGTCCTCGGGAGGGATATGGCTACACCTTC. Its translation: CSPREGYGYTF.

On this clone itself: Since a far larger clone is one base different, this is likely a read error. This chain links TRBV6-9 with TRBJ1-5, with a possible D match to TRBD1 (5 bases). The CDR3 length is 16 residues. Per germline, CDR1 MNHGY and CDR2 SVAAGI. V was shortened by 7 bases and J by 4 bases, with 20 bases between the two germline ends. The CDR3 sequence is CASNERQWGGNQPQHF. CDR3 nucleotides: TGTGCCAGCAACGAACGACAGTGGGGAGGAAATCAGCCCCAGCATTTT.

In regard to this clone: As the CDR3 is not closed by the conserved phenylalanine or tryptophan, this likely results from a read error. J is TRBJ1-2 and V is TRBV4-2, with 7 bases lining up with TRBD1. Trimming took 3 bases from V and 4 from J; bases not matched to a gene: 17. Germline V CDR1 and CDR2: LGHNA, YNFKEQ. The CDR3 covers 18 residues. CDR3 region: CASSHATPDRVPGYGYTS. The CDR3 DNA reads as TGTGCCAGCAGCCACGCCACCCCTGACAGGGTTCCTGGCTATGGCTACACCTCT.

The CDR3: CASRAASSGNTIYF. CDR3 in DNA: TGCGCCAGCAGGGCGGCCAGCTCTGGAAACACCATATATTTT. The chain couples TRBV5-1 to TRBJ1-3; no clear D. The CDR3 has 14 residues. Trimming left V 5 bases short and J 0 bases short, with 9 bases between. Germline-derived CDR1 and CDR2 are SGHRS and YFSETQ.

Notes on this clone: A single base is all that separates this from a far larger clone, so a read error is likely. The chain uses TRBV4-2 and TRBJ2-7; 11 bases are shared with TRBD2. The CDR3 is 15 residues long. CDR1 is LGHNA, CDR2 YNFKEQ, per germline. For the CDR3, the DNA is TGTACCAGCAGCCTAGCGGGAGGATTAGTGTACGAGCAGTACTTC. Translating it yields CTSSLAGGLVYEQYF.

CDR3 residues: CASSLAANYGYTF. CDR3 nucleotides: TGTGCCAGCAGCTTGGCAGCCAACTATGGCTACACCTTC. The chain is built from TRBV7-9 and TRBJ1-2, with D unresolved. V dropped 3 bases and J dropped 2 bases, with 7 bases sitting between them. The CDR3 totals 13 residues. The germline CDR1 and CDR2 sequences are SEHNR and FQNEAQ (reference sequence).

The J gene is TRBJ2-2, the V gene TRBV7-3; 7 bases are a match to TRBD2. In germline, CDR1 is SGHTA, CDR2 FQGTGA. After removal of 2 bases from V and 4 bases from J, the junction contained 7 bases not matched to a gene. This CDR3 is 16 amino acids long. CDR3 in DNA: TGTGCCAGCAGCTTACTGGCGGGAGAAGGCACCGGGGAGCTGTTTTTT. Its protein product is CASSLLAGEGTGELFF.

About this clone: With only one base between it and a far larger clone, this is likely a read error. Other DNA sequences of this sample code for an identical CDR3. The rearrangement uses TRBV13 and TRBJ1-1, with D perhaps TRBD1 (5 bases). The V gene's germline CDR1 is PRHDT and CDR2 FYEKMQ (reference sequence). V was trimmed by 4 bases and J by 5 bases, leaving 20 bases between them. There are 16 residues in the CDR3. The DNA for the CDR3 is TGTGCCAGCAGCTCGGGCCTTCATAATGGGGGGACTGAAGCTTTCTTT. Protein product: CASSSGLHNGGTEAFF.

Details on this clone: This may arise from a read error, as a much more abundant clone is one base away. Other DNA sequences in the same sample also yield this CDR3. The chain uses TRBV7-2 and TRBJ2-2; 8 nucleotides line up with TRBD2. CDR1 and CDR2 (germline): SGHTA, FQGNSA. The CDR3 is 17 amino acids. V shed 3 bases, J shed 8 bases, and the junction held 14 bases outside the gene matches. In DNA form, the CDR3 reads TGTGCCAGCAGCTTTACACTAGCGGTAGTTCTAGGGGGGGAGCTGTTTTTT. Protein: CASSFTLAVVLGGELFF.

The chain couples TRBV6-1 to TRBJ2-5; D gene unclear. Trimming took off 6 bases at V and 3 bases at J, with 5 bases between the two ends. The germline gives CDR1 MNHNS, CDR2 SASEGT. This CDR3 spans 11 amino acids. The DNA for the CDR3 is TGTGCCAGCAGCCAAGAAGAGACCCAGTACTTC. Amino acids: CASSQEETQYF.

The chain has TRBV28 and TRBJ1-2; a possible D gene is TRBD1 (6 bases). The germline gives CDR1 MDHEN, CDR2 SYDVKM. V gave up 6 bases and J gave up 6 bases, with 14 bases separating them. The CDR3 length is 13 residues. Here the CDR3 DNA reads TGTGCCAGCAGCCGAAGGTACAGGGATGGCTACACCTTC. As protein: CASSRRYRDGYTF.

The V and J genes are TRBV7-8 and TRBJ2-7; 7 bases line up with TRBD1. The CDR3 length is 14 residues. V lost 5 bases, J lost 3 bases, and 7 bases stayed unmatched. Per germline, CDR1 SGHVS and CDR2 FQNEAQ. As DNA, the CDR3 is TGTGCCAGCAGCCGAGGACAGGTGTACTACGAGCAGTACTTC. It translates to CASSRGQVYYEQYF.

This clone was picked up one time. Other nucleotide sequences in the sample specify the same CDR3. The chain links TRBV30 to TRBJ1-2; D possibly corresponds to TRBD1 (5 bases). V lost 4 bases and J 6 bases, leaving 15 bases between the germline ends. This CDR3 spans 13 amino acids. Germline V CDR1 and CDR2: GTSNPN, SVGIG (reference sequence). The CDR3 protein is CAWMPGTENGYTF. The CDR3 DNA follows: TGTGCCTGGATGCCGGGGACGGAAAATGGCTACACCTTC. The full variable domain, its missing parts supplied by reference TRBV30 and TRBJ1-2, is SQTIHQWPATLVQPVGSPLSLECTVEGTSNPNLYWYRQAAGRGLQLLFYSVGIGQISSEVPQNLSASRPQDRQFILSSKKLLLSDSGFYLCAWMPGTENGYTFGSGTRLTVV.

The rearrangement uses TRBV5-5 and TRBJ1-4, with TRBD1 matching 8 bases. Germline V gene data show CDR1 as SGHKS and CDR2 as YYEKEE (reference sequence). J lost 7 bases, V lost 2 bases, and 7 bases had no gene match. The CDR3 sequence is 15 residues long. The CDR3 sequence is CASSFDDRGGEKLFF. The CDR3 coding sequence is TGTGCCAGCAGCTTTGATGACAGGGGTGGTGAAAAACTGTTTTTT.